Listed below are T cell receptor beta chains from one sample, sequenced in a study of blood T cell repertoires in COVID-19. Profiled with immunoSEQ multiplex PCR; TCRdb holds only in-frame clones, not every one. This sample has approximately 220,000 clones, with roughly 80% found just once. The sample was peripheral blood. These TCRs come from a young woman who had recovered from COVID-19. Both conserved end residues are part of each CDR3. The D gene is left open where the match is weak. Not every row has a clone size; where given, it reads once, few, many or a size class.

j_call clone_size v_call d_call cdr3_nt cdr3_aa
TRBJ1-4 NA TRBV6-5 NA TGTGCCAGCAGTTACTCCGGTGCAACTAATGAAAAACTGTTTTTT CASSYSGATNEKLFF
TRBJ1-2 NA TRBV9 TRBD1 TGTGCCAGCAGCCCAGGGACAGGGGGCGTCGGTGGCTACACCTTC CASSPGTGGVGGYTF
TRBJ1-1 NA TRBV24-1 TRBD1 TGTGCCACCAGTGATCCTGGGACAGGGAACACTGAAGCTTTCTTT CATSDPGTGNTEAFF
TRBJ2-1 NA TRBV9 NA TGTGCCAGCAGCGTAGCTTCAACAGGACTAACGTCTGAGCAGTTCTTC CASSVASTGLTSEQFF
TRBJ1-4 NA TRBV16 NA TGTGCCAGCAGCCAATCGGGCCAGTCAAATGAAAAACTGTTTTTT CASSQSGQSNEKLFF
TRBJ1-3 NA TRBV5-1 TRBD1 TGCGCCAGCAGCTTAACAGGGGAAGGAGGAAACACCATATATTTT CASSLTGEGGNTIYF
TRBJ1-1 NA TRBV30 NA TGTGCCTGGATAAAAGCTAACCCTGAAGCTTTCTTT CAWIKANPEAFF
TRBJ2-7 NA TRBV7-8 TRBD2 TGTGCCAGCAGCTTAGGACTAGCGGTTCTGGGCGAGCAGTACTTC CASSLGLAVLGEQYF
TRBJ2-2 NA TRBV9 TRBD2 TGTGCCAGCAGCTGGGGCGGGAGGTCCAACGGGGAGCTGTTTTTT CASSWGGRSNGELFF
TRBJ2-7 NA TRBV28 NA TGTGCCAGCAGTTTGCGGGGATACGAGCAGTACTTC CASSLRGYEQYF
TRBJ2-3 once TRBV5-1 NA TGCGCCAGCAGCCCTAGGAGCACTAGCACAGATACGCAGTATTTT CASSPRSTSTDTQYF
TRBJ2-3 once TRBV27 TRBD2 TGTGCCAGCAGTTGGCGGGAGTATTCAGATACGCAGTATTTT CASSWREYSDTQYF
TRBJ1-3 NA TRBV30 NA TGTGCCTGGAGTGTAGGGACAAAGAGCTCTGGAAACACCATATATTTT CAWSVGTKSSGNTIYF
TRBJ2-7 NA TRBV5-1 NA TGCGCCAGCAGTGACGGGGAACGCGAGCAGTACTTC CASSDGEREQYF
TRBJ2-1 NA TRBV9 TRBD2 TGTGCCAGCAGCGTCTCTAGCGGGAGGGAACACAATGAGCAGTTCTTC CASSVSSGREHNEQFF
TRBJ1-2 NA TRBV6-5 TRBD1 TGTGCCAGCAGACCAGACAGGGGAGGTGGCTACACCTTC CASRPDRGGGYTF
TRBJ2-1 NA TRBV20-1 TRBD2 TGCAGTGCTAGTCTAGGACTAGCGGATTACAATGAGCAGTTCTTC CSASLGLADYNEQFF
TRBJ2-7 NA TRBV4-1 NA TGCGCCAGCAGCCAAGGCCGGGGAACCTACGAGCAGTACTTC CASSQGRGTYEQYF
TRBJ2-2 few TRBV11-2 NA TGTGCCAGCAGCTTCGGACTATCCACCGGGGAGCTGTTTTTT CASSFGLSTGELFF
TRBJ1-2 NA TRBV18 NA TGTGCCAGCTCACCGTCAAGGCCGGAAGGGGCGGAAGGCTACACCTTC CASSPSRPEGAEGYTF
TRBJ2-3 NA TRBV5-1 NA TGCGCCAGCCTCACCGGACAGCAGGAAACAGATACGCAGTATTTT CASLTGQQETDTQYF
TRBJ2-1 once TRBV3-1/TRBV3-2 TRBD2 TGTGCCAGCAGCCAGCTAGCGGGAGCTTACAATGAGCAGTTCTTC CASSQLAGAYNEQFF
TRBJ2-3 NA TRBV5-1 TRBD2 TGCGCCAGCAGCCCTATTAGCGGGAAAGGGGATACGCAGTATTTT CASSPISGKGDTQYF
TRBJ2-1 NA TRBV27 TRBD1 TGTGCCAGCAGTTTACCCGGGACAGGGGCCAATGAGCAGTTCTTC CASSLPGTGANEQFF
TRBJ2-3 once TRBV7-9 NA TGTGCCAGCAGCTTGAATCAGGGGCTCACAGATACGCAGTATTTT CASSLNQGLTDTQYF
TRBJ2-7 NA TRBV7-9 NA TGTGCCAGCAGCCCCCGCGCGACAGCGCGGACCTACGAGCAGTACTTC CASSPRATARTYEQYF
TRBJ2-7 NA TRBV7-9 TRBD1 TGTGCCAGCAGCCGGGCGGCAGGGGGCATTGGCGAGCAGTACTTC CASSRAAGGIGEQYF
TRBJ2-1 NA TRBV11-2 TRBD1 TGTGCCAGCAGCCGACAGGACAGGGGGATCAATGAGCAGTTCTTC CASSRQDRGINEQFF
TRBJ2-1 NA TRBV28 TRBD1 TGTGCCAGCAGACCAAACAGGGGGCGAAATGAGCAGTTCTTC CASRPNRGRNEQFF
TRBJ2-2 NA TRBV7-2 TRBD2 TGTGCCAGCAGCTCACTAGCGGGAGCCGGGGAGCTGTTTTTT CASSSLAGAGELFF
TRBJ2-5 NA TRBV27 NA TGTGCCAGCAGTTTAAACAGCGGAGCAGTGGGTGGAGAGACCCAGTACTTC CASSLNSGAVGGETQYF
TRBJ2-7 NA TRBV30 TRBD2 TGTGCCTGGAGCGCGGGAGTAGTCTACGAGCAGTACTTC CAWSAGVVYEQYF
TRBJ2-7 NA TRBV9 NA TGTGCCAGCAGCCCCCCCAGGGGTGGGGGCGAGCAGTACTTC CASSPPRGGGEQYF
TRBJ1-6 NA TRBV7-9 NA TGTGCCAGCAGCCCCGGTCCCGAGGAGGGTTCACCCCTCCACTTT CASSPGPEEGSPLHF
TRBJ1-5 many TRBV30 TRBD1 TGTGCCTGGAGTGTGTTGGCAGGGGGCGTTCAGCCCCAGCATTTT CAWSVLAGGVQPQHF
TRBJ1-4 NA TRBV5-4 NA TGTGCCAGCAGCTTGAAACAGGTTAATGAAAAACTGTTTTTT CASSLKQVNEKLFF
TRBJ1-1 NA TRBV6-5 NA TGTGCCAGCAGTCCCCTGACAGTGCGCCACACTGAAGCTTTCTTT CASSPLTVRHTEAFF
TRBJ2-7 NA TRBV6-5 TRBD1 TGTGCCACCACCGGGACAGGGCCCCACGAGCAGTACTTC CATTGTGPHEQYF
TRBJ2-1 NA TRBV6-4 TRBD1 TGTGCCAGCAGTGACTCGACAGGGGGCTACAATGAGCAGTTCTTC CASSDSTGGYNEQFF
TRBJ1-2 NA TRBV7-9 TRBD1 TGTGCCAGCAGCTTAGCCGGGACAGACTATGGCTACACCTTC CASSLAGTDYGYTF
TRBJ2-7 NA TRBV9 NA TGTGCCAGCAGCGTCCACCGGGACTCCAAACCCTACGAGCAGTACTTC CASSVHRDSKPYEQYF
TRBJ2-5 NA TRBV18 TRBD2 TGTGCCAGCTCACCCGGGACTAGCGGGAGGGGTCTCGAGACCCAGTACTTC CASSPGTSGRGLETQYF
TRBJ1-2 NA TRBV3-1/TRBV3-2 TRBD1 TGTGCCAGCAGCCGGGGACAGGGGATATTTTATGGCTACACCTTC CASSRGQGIFYGYTF
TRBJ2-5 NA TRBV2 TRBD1 TGTGCCAGCAGCTCTCAGGGACAGGGGTCAGAGACCCAGTACTTC CASSSQGQGSETQYF
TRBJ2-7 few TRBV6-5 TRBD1 TGTGCCAGCAGTTACTCGAAACAGGGGCGTCACGAGCAGTACTTC CASSYSKQGRHEQYF
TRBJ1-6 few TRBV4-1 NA TGCGCCAGCAGCCCGCAGGGGACGTCCTATAATTCACCCCTCCACTTT CASSPQGTSYNSPLHF
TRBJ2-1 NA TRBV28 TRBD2 TGTGCCAGCAGTACCGGGACTAGCGGGAGTGCCTACAATGAGCAGTTCTTC CASSTGTSGSAYNEQFF
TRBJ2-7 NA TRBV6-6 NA TGTGCCAGCTTGAGGTGGGGGCAGGGGAACGAGCAGTACTTC CASLRWGQGNEQYF